This TCR beta chain derives from a study of low-dose radiotherapy and immunotherapy resistance in tumors. As for the study in general: Dosing for Cohort 2 consisted of 1 Gy per fraction every two weeks, reaching a total of 13 Gy over 26 weeks. Intravenous ipilimumab 1 mg/kg every six weeks was given with nivolumab 240 mg every two weeks.

Time point indicated: before trial treatment. Treatment of the donors consisted of nivolumab and ipilimumab (plus aspirin, low-dose cyclophosphamide and low-dose radiotherapy). This CDR3 has 15 residues. Trimming at V came to 6 bases and at J to 1 base, leaving 9 bases not matched to a gene. Germline V gene sequence: CDR1 SGHRS, CDR2 YFSETQ. This clonotype was detected only a few times. Priming of first-strand cDNA relied on TRAV- and TRBV-specific primers (covering alpha and beta chains). TCRs were amplified for roughly 20 PCR cycles with a constant-region primer and V-primer adapter. The isolated mRNA underwent amplification through in vitro transcription. TCRdb re-analysed the reads in MiXCR, keeping a single row per CDR3 protein. The table includes 60,000 to 90,000 distinct CDR3 sequences, less than 35% detected once.

The sample was PBMCs, taken before treatment. V usage is TRBV5-1 and J usage is TRBJ1-1, with 7 bases that match TRBD1. The TCR was taken from a female donor with ovarian cancer. The CDR3 coding sequence is TGCGCCAGCAAAGGGGACAGCGGAGCGAACACTGAAGCTTTCTTT. As protein: CASKGDSGANTEAFF.